The text below deals with one T cell receptor (beta chain). Researchers made TCR beta libraries by using iRepertoire HTBI primers and running Arm-PCR on CDR3 regions. TCRdb processed the multiplex PCR reads anew with MiXCR; each CDR3 protein has one entry. This sample has 350,000 to 550,000 distinct CDR3 sequences, with around 14% found just once. Indicated time point: newly diagnosed GD, antithyroid drugs for less than 3 months. PBMCs were the source of the RNA used for TCR sequencing. This record comes from a study of regulatory T cells in long-lasting Graves disease. V lost 5 bases and J lost 2, with 18 bases in between. CDR3 length equals 16 residues. Germline V CDR1 and CDR2: SGHTA, FQGTGA. These sequences were also reported in another study, on T cells in Graves' hyperthyroidism and ophthalmopathy.

The J gene is TRBJ1-2, the V gene TRBV7-3; D not certain. The sequenced sample was peripheral blood mononuclear cells (PBMCs), obtained at new diagnosis, from a patient treated with antithyroid drugs. The TCR was taken from a woman aged 25 to 45 with Graves disease. The CDR3 DNA sequence: TGTGCCAGCAGCCCCGACACCTCCCCGGGGAACTATGGCTACACCTTC. The encoded protein is CASSPDTSPGNYGYTF.